This T cell receptor (beta chain) was identified in a study of cytomegalovirus exposure and HLA in healthy donors. Germline CDR1 is MRHNA and CDR2 is SNTAGT. V lost 3 bases, J lost 4 bases, and 1 base stayed unmatched. The CDR3 contains 14 residues. This clone came up many times. In the PCR, 60 Vbeta and 13 Jbeta primers were used. Method: immunoSEQ multiplex PCR; TCRdb's copy keeps in-frame clones and lacks some. The data show 81,000 or so clones, roughly 58% seen once. Specimen: PBMCs. This receptor was identified in a woman in her twenties or thirties in good health and CMV-seropositive. This rearrangement joins TRBV6-4 to TRBJ1-1, with 11 bases that match TRBD1. Here the CDR3 DNA reads TGTGCCAGCAGTGAAGGGACAGGGGGCACTGAAGCTTTCTTT. It yields the protein CASSEGTGGTEAFF.